A selection of T cell receptor beta chains follows, all from one sample in a study of T cell repertoires in cytomegalovirus infection. Their specific antigens are unknown. TCRdb analysed the reads with MiXCR anew, one entry per CDR3 protein. The sample yields some 150,000 distinct CDR3 sequences, over 25% seen once. The sample here was CD8+ T cells from cultured PBMCs, taken from culture after CMV antigen stimulation. The receptors come from a human donor in good health (CMV status not recorded). Some clones in this sample may be carry-over from other donors' samples. Both conserved end residues are part of each CDR3.

>TRBJ1-1|TRBV12-3/TRBV12-4|13
CASSLQLGTEAFF
>TRBJ2-5|TRBV12-3/TRBV12-4|16
CASSLYGGQGRETQYF
>TRBJ1-5|TRBV10-3|16
CAISESTGERNQPQHF
>TRBJ1-6|TRBV28|15
CASSWTRGNNSPLHF
>TRBJ2-6|TRBV27|18
CASSPAGGRVSGANVLTF
>TRBJ2-5|TRBV28|14
CASSSTGQRETQYF
>TRBJ1-6|TRBV9|16
CASSPGGQGYNSPLHF
>TRBJ1-1|TRBV12-3/TRBV12-4|15
CASNPPGALNTEAFF
>TRBJ2-7|TRBV4-1|15
CASSLEGTGAYEQYF
>TRBJ2-5|TRBV28|16
CASSLDLQGSEETQYF
>TRBJ2-2|TRBV20-1|12
CSAQQGTGELFF
>TRBJ1-6|TRBV27|17
CASSLGPTGASGSPLHF
>TRBJ1-5|TRBV7-9|12
CASSSQNQPQHF
>TRBJ2-1|TRBV7-6|16
CASSLAWTGVRNEQFF
>TRBJ1-1|TRBV5-6|14
CASSFTTGGTEAFF
>TRBJ1-1|TRBV11-1|12
CASSGDRVGAFF
>TRBJ2-1|TRBV7-3|13
CASSVGVTDEQFF
>TRBJ1-1|TRBV7-2|14
CASSLVTGATEAFF
>TRBJ2-4|TRBV3-1|17
CASSPTSGGLAKNIQYF
>TRBJ2-3|TRBV5-1|13
CATAGGYTDTQYF
>TRBJ2-1|TRBV15|15
CATSRLGLVFDEQFF
>TRBJ2-7|TRBV19|13
CASSTGANYEQYF
>TRBJ1-5|TRBV28|14
CASSSAWGNQPQHF
>TRBJ1-5|TRBV7-9|14
CASRPSGTDLPQHF
>TRBJ1-4|TRBV15|13
CATSRAPGGKLFF
>TRBJ2-6|TRBV20-1|18
CSASGLEGGRYGANVLTF
>TRBJ2-5|TRBV2|16
CASKFKSRGAQETQYF
>TRBJ2-7|TRBV7-9|12
CASSIGPTEQYF
>TRBJ1-5|TRBV6-6|16
CASSPIHIGFNQPQHF
>TRBJ1-1|TRBV7-9|14
CASRGTGPNTEAFF
>TRBJ1-2|TRBV11-2|13
CASSLGTEDGYTF
>TRBJ1-2|TRBV27|15
CASSLSDGFGYGYTF
>TRBJ2-7|TRBV5-8|15
CASSRLGTEGYEQYF
>TRBJ1-1|TRBV2|15
CASSEAVGRRTEAFF
>TRBJ1-1|TRBV3-1|14
CASSPGTGLDEAFF
>TRBJ1-1|TRBV12-3/TRBV12-4|13
CASSDSGIPEAFF
>TRBJ2-5|TRBV29-1|13
CSVETRGPETQYF
>TRBJ2-7|TRBV27|15
CASSTDSGGLSEQYF
>TRBJ2-1|TRBV27|13
CASSLAVYNEQFF
>TRBJ2-7|TRBV7-8|14
CASSFPGQAYEQYF
>TRBJ1-1|TRBV29-1|11
CSVDRRAEAFF
>TRBJ2-1|TRBV3-1|15
CASSQGLGTYNEQFF
>TRBJ1-5|TRBV15|16
CATSRGDRDGNQPQHF
>TRBJ1-1|TRBV29-1|13
CSVAGQGGTEAFF
>TRBJ1-1|TRBV12-3/TRBV12-4|15
CASSHSSGGGTEAFF
>TRBJ1-1|TRBV25-1|13
CASSESENTEAFF
>TRBJ2-1|TRBV7-3|15
CASRYPGRPYNEQFF
>TRBJ2-2|TRBV6-5|15
CASRPDRGMTGELFF
>TRBJ1-2|TRBV19|15
CASSMAVRTNYGYTF
>TRBJ2-1|TRBV7-9|14
CASSLAHGYNEQFF
>TRBJ2-2|TRBV28|16
CASSHPSDSNTGELFF
>TRBJ1-1|TRBV7-6|15
CASTQGDYMNTEAFF
>TRBJ1-1|TRBV3-1|15
CASSHPVNADTEAFF
>TRBJ2-3|TRBV6-5|14
CASSYSRDSKAQYF
>TRBJ2-3|TRBV7-6|18
CASSLKFASGGYTDTQYF
>TRBJ1-2|TRBV9|17
CASSTADYQTPNYGYTF
>TRBJ2-3|TRBV7-6|14
CASSFSGGTDTQYF
>TRBJ2-1|TRBV7-8|15
CASSSTSGGTNEQFF